These 20 T cell receptor beta chains share one sample of origin, sequenced in a study of cytomegalovirus exposure and HLA in healthy donors. Vbeta (60) and Jbeta (13) primers were used in the PCR. The data were produced by immunoSEQ multiplex PCR, yet TCRdb's version contains in-frame clones alone and is incomplete. The table lists around 280,000 clones, roughly 90% of them singletons. Sequences were obtained from PBMCs. Every receptor here comes from a woman between 18 and 29 years old in good health and CMV-seronegative.

This clone was recorded only once. The chain couples TRBV6-1 to TRBJ1-2, with 9 bases aligning to TRBD1. J lost 8 bases, V lost 5 bases, and 9 bases had no gene match. CDR3 size: 14 residues. Germline V gene lookup returns CDR1 MNHNS and CDR2 SASEGT. CDR3 residues: CASSHSWDRDGYTF. The CDR3 coding sequence is TGTGCCAGCAGTCATTCCTGGGACAGGGACGGCTACACCTTC.

This chain joins TRBV29-1 and TRBJ2-1; no definite D call. Trimming stripped 1 base from V and 7 bases from J, with 5 bases between. The CDR3 covers 11 residues. Germline V gene data show CDR1 as SQVTM and CDR2 as ANQGSEA. The CDR3 DNA reads as TGCAGCGTTGAAGTAGTAAATGAGCAGTTCTTC. This sequence encodes CSVEVVNEQFF.

The chain joins TRBV14 to TRBJ2-1; 7 bases are shared with TRBD2. J gave up 9 bases and V 7 bases, and 9 bases lay outside the gene matches. The CDR3 contains 13 residues. CDR1 is SGHDN and CDR2 is FVKESK in the germline V gene. CDR3 in DNA: TGTGCCAGCACCACGCGGGGGTCGGTTGAGCAGTTCTTC. Protein: CASTTRGSVEQFF.

In DNA, the CDR3 is TGTGCCAGCAGCTTAGAGGGGTGGAACACCGGGGAGCTGTTTTTT. Protein sequence: CASSLEGWNTGELFF. V usage is TRBV7-9 and J usage is TRBJ2-2; D is perhaps TRBD1 (5 bases). V was pared by 1 base and J by 1 base, with 7 bases between. Germline CDR1 and CDR2: SEHNR and FQNEAQ (reference sequence). The CDR3 contains 15 residues.

The chain uses TRBV21-1 and TRBJ1-6; the D call of TRBD1 is as the table states it, not checked on the DNA. TRBV21-1 has pseudogene status. CDR3 length: 15 amino acids. CDR3 DNA sequence: TGTGCCAGCAGCACCTTAGGGACAGGGCCGTCACCCCTCCACTTT. It encodes CASSTLGTGPSPLHF.

The chain joins TRBV7-2 to TRBJ1-1; no clear D. V dropped 4 bases and J dropped 8 bases, with 14 bases sitting between them. Germline V gene sequence: CDR1 SGHTA, CDR2 FQGNSA. The CDR3 contains 13 residues. CDR3 nucleotides: TGTGCCAGCAGCTCCCGGAGTGGTGGCGAAGCTTTCTTT. This sequence encodes CASSSRSGGEAFF.

The chain recombines TRBV5-4 with TRBJ2-2, with D perhaps matching TRBD2 (6 bases). Looked up from germline, CDR1 is SGHNT and CDR2 is YYREEE (reference sequence). Trimming shortened V by 3 bases and J by 5 bases, and 11 bases separated the two germline ends. The CDR3 has 14 amino acids. Written as DNA, the CDR3 is TGTGCCAGCAGCTCCGGTGGAGGGACCGGGGAGCTGTTTTTT. Its translation: CASSSGGGTGELFF.

The rearrangement uses TRBV7-2 and TRBJ2-7; TRBD1 agrees at 8 bases. Germline CDR1 and CDR2: SGHTA and FQGNSA. This CDR3 is 14 amino acids long. The ends lost 5 bases at V and 3 bases at J; junction bases unmatched: 6. DNA of the CDR3: TGTGCCAGCAGCCCAGGACAGGGTCGCTACGAGCAGTACTTC. It translates to CASSPGQGRYEQYF.

The CDR3 nucleotides are TGTGCCAGCAGCTTAGCGGGTAGAGGGGGCAACGAGCAGTACTTC. Translation: CASSLAGRGGNEQYF. The V gene is TRBV7-9, the J gene TRBJ2-7, with 7 bases that match TRBD1. The ends lost 0 bases at V and 5 bases at J; junction bases unmatched: 7. Germline V gene lookup returns CDR1 SEHNR and CDR2 FQNEAQ (reference sequence). The CDR3 totals 15 residues.

The chain uses TRBV9 and TRBJ2-5; D remains unclear. The J call is in doubt because the DNA end fits TRBJ2-7 better. CDR1 and CDR2 (germline): SGDLS, YYNGEE. This CDR3 has 14 amino acids. In DNA form, the CDR3 reads TGTGCCAGCAGCGTAGGCGACTCCGCCTACGAGCAGTACTTC. This codes for CASSVGDSAYEQYF.

J is TRBJ2-7 and V is TRBV29-1, with 8 bases matching TRBD1. V dropped 6 bases and J dropped 6; count of bases not matched to a gene: 10. The CDR3 has 13 amino acids. The germline gives CDR1 SQVTM, CDR2 ANQGSEA. The CDR3 sequence: CSVLLVTGGEQYF. The CDR3 coding sequence is TGCAGCGTCCTACTGGTAACAGGGGGCGAGCAGTACTTC.

This clone was counted a single time. CDR3 protein: CAWSVDRGRVGDTEAFF. The DNA for the CDR3 is TGTGCCTGGAGTGTTGACAGGGGCAGGGTAGGGGACACTGAAGCTTTCTTT. This chain connects TRBV30 to TRBJ1-1, with 8 bases fitting TRBD1. Trimming cost V 0 bases and J 3 bases; bases outside gene matches: 12. The germline V gene encodes CDR1 GTSNPN and CDR2 SVGIG (reference sequence). The CDR3 has 17 amino acids.

The V call is TRBV10-3, the J call TRBJ2-7; 11 nucleotides agree with TRBD2. This CDR3 region has 16 residues. After removal of 4 bases from V and 1 base from J, the junction contained 6 bases not matched to a gene. Germline V gene sequence: CDR1 ENHRY, CDR2 SYGVKD. CDR3 region: CAISGGSGGGSYEQYF. The CDR3 DNA reads as TGTGCCATCAGTGGGGGTAGCGGGGGGGGATCCTACGAGCAGTACTTC.

As concerns this clone: Other DNA sequences in this sample translate to the same CDR3. The chain carries TRBV6-5 and TRBJ1-2; 7 bases agree with TRBD1. The J segment lost 2 bases and the V segment lost 2 bases, leaving 2 bases of the junction unmatched. Germline V gene data show CDR1 as MNHEY and CDR2 as SVGAGI. The CDR3 is made up of 14 amino acids. The chain's CDR3 is CASSYRDRNYGYTF. The CDR3 DNA reads as TGTGCCAGCAGTTACAGGGACAGAAACTATGGCTACACCTTC.

This clone showed up just once. The genes are TRBV5-6 and TRBJ1-2; D is perhaps TRBD1 (5 bases). CDR3 length: 14 residues. The V gene lost 4 bases and the J gene lost 4 bases, with 14 bases spanning the gap. Germline V CDR1 and CDR2: SGHDT, YYEEEE. The CDR3 loop is CASSETTDIYGYTF. The CDR3 DNA sequence: TGTGCCAGCAGCGAGACCACGGACATCTATGGCTACACCTTC.

The J gene is TRBJ2-3, the V gene TRBV7-3; TRBD1 agrees at 10 bases. The V segment lost 5 bases and the J segment 4 bases; nucleotides outside the gene matches: 6. CDR1 is SGHTA, CDR2 FQGTGA, per germline. The CDR3 has 15 amino acids. CDR3 bases: TGTGCCAGCAGCGCGGACAGGGGGTGGGCAGATACGCAGTATTTT. This codes for CASSADRGWADTQYF. Full variable domain (missing parts from reference TRBV7-3 and TRBJ2-3): GAGVSQTPSNKVTEKGKYVELRCDPISGHTALYWYRQSLGQGPEFLIYFQGTGAADDSGLPNDRFFAVRPEGSVSTLKIQRTERGDSAVYLCASSADRGWADTQYFGPGTRLTVL.

The V and J genes are TRBV5-1 and TRBJ1-3, with 7 bases identical to TRBD1. The junction had 8 bases not matched to a gene; V was cut back by 4 bases and J by 4 bases. The CDR3 is 15 residues long. CDR1 and CDR2 (germline): SGHRS, YFSETQ. In nucleotides, the CDR3 is TGCGCCAGCAGCCCGGGCGGACAGGTCGGAAACACCATATATTTT. As protein: CASSPGGQVGNTIYF. The entire variable domain, with the rest obtained from reference TRBV5-1 and TRBJ1-3, is as follows: KAGVTQTPRYLIKTRGQQVTLSCSPISGHRSVSWYQQTPGQGLQFLFEYFSETQRNKGNFPGRFSGRQFSNSRSEMNVSTLELGDSALYLCASSPGGQVGNTIYFGEGSWLTVV.

This sequence joins TRBV30 and TRBJ1-3; D unclear. The V gene's germline CDR1 is GTSNPN and CDR2 SVGIG (reference sequence). This CDR3 region has 13 residues. V shed 4 bases and J shed 4 bases, with 11 bases lying between them. CDR3 DNA sequence: TGTGCCTGGATTGGAGAATTGGGAAACACCATATATTTT. The encoded protein is CAWIGELGNTIYF.

This clone was seen only once. Other DNA sequences from this sample encode an identical CDR3 as well. This chain uses TRBV5-1 with TRBJ2-7, with 10 bases fitting TRBD2. V lost 3 bases and J lost 0; bases outside the gene matches: 6. This CDR3 has 16 residues. Germline V gene data show CDR1 as SGHRS and CDR2 as YFSETQ. CDR3 residues: CASSSLAGGSSYEQYF. DNA of the CDR3: TGCGCCAGCAGCTCTTTAGCGGGGGGAAGCTCCTACGAGCAGTACTTC.

The chain links TRBV5-1 to TRBJ2-3; D possibly corresponds to TRBD2 (6 bases). Deletions cut 4 bases from V and 2 bases from J, with 11 bases between. The germline CDR1 and CDR2 sequences are SGHRS and YFSETQ. The CDR3 is 14 amino acids. For the CDR3, the DNA is TGCGCCAGCAGCGGCGGGGCCGACACAGATACGCAGTATTTT. Translated: CASSGGADTDTQYF.